This TCR beta chain was sequenced for a study of Ad26.COV2.S vaccination and SARS-CoV-2 variants. Study overall: Each vaccinee took Ad26.COV2.S intramuscularly, once or twice 56 days apart.

Specified treatment: roughly 19 received Ad26.COV2.S at low or high dose, single or two shots; several received placebo; per-sample allocation not given. Collection of the samples took place on day 63 after the first injection of vaccine or placebo. CDR1 SGHRS and CDR2 YFSETQ come from the germline V gene. This CDR3 contains 14 residues. V gave up 0 bases and J gave up 1 base; unmatched junction bases: 1. This clone was counted only a few times. The assay was immunoSEQ multiplex PCR, and TCRdb's table has in-frame clones only and misses some. This sample has over 250,000 clones, with about 90% found just once.

The sample consisted of peripheral blood, taken in a trial of Ad26.COV2.S vaccine versus placebo. The chain joins TRBV5-1 to TRBJ2-7, with 7 bases fitting TRBD1. The sequence came from a person between 18 and 60 years old who received the Ad26.COV2.S COVID-19 vaccine or a placebo. CDR3 DNA: TGCGCCAGCAGCTTGGGGGGACAGTCCTACGAGCAGTACTTC. Protein: CASSLGGQSYEQYF.